The 9 T cell receptor beta chains in this list originate from one sample, sequenced in a study of technical replicates of blood from a handful of donors. Generated by immunoSEQ multiplex PCR, the TCRdb table keeps only in-frame clones and is missing some. Of approximately 95,000 clones listed, approximately 95% were seen once; the top ten hold 0.3% to 0.35%. Sequences were obtained from T cells isolated from PBMCs. These receptors were taken from a human donor in good health.

This clone occurred once. The chain uses TRBV5-1 and TRBJ2-7; 10 bases are shared with TRBD2. V gave up 0 bases and J gave up 4 bases; unmatched junction bases: 4. The CDR3 spans 15 residues. The V gene's germline CDR1 is SGHRS and CDR2 YFSETQ. In DNA, the CDR3 is TGCGCCAGCAGCTTGGAAGCGGGAGGGCCTTACGAGCAGTACTTC. The encoded protein is CASSLEAGGPYEQYF.

The chain carries TRBV19 and TRBJ2-7, with TRBD2 identical over 11 bases. Per the germline V gene, CDR1 is LNHDA and CDR2 is SQIVND (reference sequence). The CDR3 totals 16 residues. V dropped 5 bases and J dropped 2; count of bases not matched to a gene: 8. The CDR3 protein is CASSLTLAGGPYEQYF. The CDR3 DNA follows: TGTGCCAGTAGTTTAACTTTAGCGGGGGGGCCCTACGAGCAGTACTTC.

The V call is TRBV9, the J call TRBJ2-7; 8 bases map to TRBD1. The CDR3 totals 15 residues. The V segment lost 8 bases and the J segment 2 bases; nucleotides outside the gene matches: 12. Germline V gene lookup returns CDR1 SGDLS and CDR2 YYNGEE. This chain's CDR3 is CARLPPGGSTYEQYF. As DNA, the CDR3 is TGTGCCAGGCTTCCCCCAGGGGGCAGTACCTACGAGCAGTACTTC.

This clone is a singleton in its sample. The V call is TRBV19, the J call TRBJ2-1; no clear D gene. The CDR3 is made up of 15 amino acids. V was clipped by 1 base and J by 2 bases, with 9 bases between them. Germline V gives CDR1 LNHDA, CDR2 SQIVND (reference sequence). The CDR3 DNA sequence: TGTGCCAGTAGTATAGCACGAGTACCCTACAATGAGCAGTTCTTC. Its translation is CASSIARVPYNEQFF. Full variable domain (rest looked up from reference TRBV19 and TRBJ2-1): DGGITQSPKYLFRKEGQNVTLSCEQNLNHDAMYWYRQDPGQGLRLIYYSQIVNDFQKGDIAEGYSVSREKKESFPLTVTSAQKNPTAFYLCASSIARVPYNEQFFGPGTRLTVL.

The V call is TRBV2, the J call TRBJ2-3, with 8 bases aligning to TRBD1. Germline-derived CDR1 and CDR2 are SNHLY and FYNNEI. This CDR3 has 14 residues. V was clipped by 7 bases and J by 6 bases; unmatched bases: 9. CDR3 bases: TGTGCCAGCACCTCGACAGGGGCGCAGGATACGCAGTATTTT. This codes for CASTSTGAQDTQYF. The entire variable domain, with the rest obtained from reference TRBV2 and TRBJ2-3, is as follows: EPEVTQTPSHQVTQMGQEVILRCVPISNHLYFYWYRQILGQKVEFLVSFYNNEISEKSEIFDDQFSVERPDGSNFTLKIRSTKLEDSAMYFCASTSTGAQDTQYFGPGTRLTVL.

The chain carries TRBV10-3 and TRBJ1-3; D might be TRBD1 (6 bases). Germline CDR1 and CDR2: ENHRY and SYGVKD. Trimming cost V 2 bases and J 4 bases, with 12 bases left between them. The CDR3 has 15 residues. The CDR3 DNA is TGTGCCATCAGTGAGGGGGGCCTCCCCGGAAACACCATATATTTT. As protein: CAISEGGLPGNTIYF.

V and J are TRBV23-1 and TRBJ2-7; 9 positions match TRBD1. TRBV23-1 is sorted into the ORF group, with uncertain function. This CDR3 contains 13 residues. With V trimmed by 7 bases and J by 3 bases, 4 bases remained unmatched. The CDR3 region is CASTRQGVYEQYF. The CDR3 nucleotides are TGCGCCAGCACCAGACAGGGGGTCTACGAGCAGTACTTC.

J is TRBJ2-1 and V is TRBV6-4; D is ambiguous. CDR3 length: 13 amino acids. The germline V gene has CDR1 MRHNA and CDR2 SNTAGT. V was trimmed by 4 bases and J by 6 bases, leaving 10 bases between them. The CDR3 DNA reads TGTGCCAGCAGTGTTGAAAGCCGCAATGAGCAGTTCTTC. It yields the protein CASSVESRNEQFF.

The chain uses TRBV10-3 and TRBJ1-4, with TRBD1 identical over 9 bases. CDR3 length equals 14 residues. V lost 6 bases to trimming and J lost 10 bases; unmatched junction nucleotides: 9. Germline V CDR1 and CDR2: ENHRY, SYGVKD. The chain's CDR3 is CAISLRDREGKLFF. The CDR3 DNA reads as TGTGCCATCAGCCTCCGGGACAGGGAGGGAAAACTGTTTTTT.